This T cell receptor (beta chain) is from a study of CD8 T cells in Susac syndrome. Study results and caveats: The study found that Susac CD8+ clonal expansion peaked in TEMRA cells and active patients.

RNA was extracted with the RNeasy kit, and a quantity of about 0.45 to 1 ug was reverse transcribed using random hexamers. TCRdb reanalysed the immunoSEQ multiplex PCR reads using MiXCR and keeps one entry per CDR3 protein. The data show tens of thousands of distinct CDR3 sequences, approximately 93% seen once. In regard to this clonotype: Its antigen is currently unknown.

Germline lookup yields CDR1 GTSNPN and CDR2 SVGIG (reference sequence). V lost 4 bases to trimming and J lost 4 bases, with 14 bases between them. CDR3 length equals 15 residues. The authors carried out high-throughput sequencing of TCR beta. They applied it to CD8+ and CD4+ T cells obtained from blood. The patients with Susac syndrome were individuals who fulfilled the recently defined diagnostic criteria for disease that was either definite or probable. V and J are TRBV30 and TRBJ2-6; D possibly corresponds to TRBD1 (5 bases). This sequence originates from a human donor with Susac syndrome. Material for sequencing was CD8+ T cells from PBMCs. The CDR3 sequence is CAWTVKGSGANVLTF. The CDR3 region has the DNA TGTGCCTGGACTGTCAAGGGGTCCGGGGCCAACGTCCTGACTTTC.